A single sample gave rise to the 29 T cell receptor beta chains below, sequenced in a study of blood T cells in healthy people across ages. The authors ran a second PCR of about 6 to 12 cycles using a sample-barcoded 5' primer and a J-beta primer mix. TCRdb re-called the 5' RACE reads through MiXCR, storing one row per CDR3 protein. This table holds approximately 850,000 distinct CDR3 sequences, more than 40% found once. The sequenced sample consisted of blood. These receptors came from a man aged 55 to 70 in good health.

This chain uses TRBV3-1 with TRBJ1-2; D ambiguous. CDR3 length: 13 amino acids. V was clipped by 6 bases and J by 8 bases, with 16 bases between them. Germline V CDR1 and CDR2: LGHDT, YNNKEL (reference sequence). CDR3 region: CASSVNGEGGYTF. The CDR3 nucleotides read TGTGCCAGCAGTGTCAATGGGGAAGGCGGCTACACCTTC.

J is TRBJ2-3 and V is TRBV20-1, with a tentative D call TRBD1 (6 bases). This CDR3 comprises 13 residues. V dropped 4 bases and J dropped 7 bases, with 15 bases sitting between them. Germline V lookup: CDR1 DFQATT, CDR2 SNEGSKA (reference sequence). The CDR3 DNA is TGCAGTGCTAATCAGGGGACCGACAATACGCAGTATTTT. Translating it yields CSANQGTDNTQYF.

The chain recombines TRBV20-1 with TRBJ1-1; 7 bases align to TRBD1. Germline CDR1 and CDR2: DFQATT and SNEGSKA (reference sequence). The CDR3 loop spans 14 amino acids. V lost 2 bases and J lost 3; bases outside the gene matches: 6. The CDR3 sequence: CSARRGGQYTEAFF. CDR3 nucleotide sequence: TGCAGTGCTAGACGGGGGGGACAGTACACTGAAGCTTTCTTT.

This sequence joins TRBV20-1 and TRBJ2-7, with 9 positions matching TRBD2. With 6 bases clipped from V and 7 bases from J, the junction kept 16 bases outside the gene matches. Germline V gives CDR1 DFQATT, CDR2 SNEGSKA (reference sequence). The CDR3 length is 15 residues. CDR3 bases: TGCAGTGCCCCCGGGGGCCAGCGGGGGGTTAATGAGCAGTACTTC. It translates to CSAPGGQRGVNEQYF.

The chain is built from TRBV4-1 and TRBJ2-5; the D gene is possibly TRBD2 (7 bases). The CDR3 runs 16 residues. The V end was cut by 0 bases, the J end by 4 bases, with 15 bases between. CDR1 and CDR2 (germline): MGHRA, YSYEKL. CDR3 sequence (DNA): TGCGCCAGCAGCCAAGATCGGGGGGCTAGGGGAGAGACCCAGTACTTC. Translation gives CASSQDRGARGETQYF.

This clonotype was detected a few times. The chain carries TRBV12-3 or TRBV12-4 and TRBJ1-5, with TRBD1 identical over 7 bases. The trim removed 5 bases at V and 0 bases at J, leaving 4 bases unmatched. This CDR3 has 15 amino acids. The CDR3 coding sequence is TGTGCCAGCAGTGGGACAGTCAATAGCAATCAGCCCCAGCATTTT. Amino acid sequence: CASSGTVNSNQPQHF.

The genes are TRBV27 and TRBJ2-1; 12 bases fit TRBD1. This CDR3 spans 16 amino acids. Germline V lookup: CDR1 MNHEY, CDR2 SMNVEV (reference sequence). Trimming removed 6 bases from V and 7 bases from J; junction bases left unmatched: 10. The CDR3 nucleotides read TGTGCCAGCAGCCGTCGCGGGACAGGGGGCGTGAATGAGCAGTTCTTC. Protein product: CASSRRGTGGVNEQFF.

The chain has TRBV5-1 and TRBJ1-1; 7 nucleotides line up with TRBD1. V was pared by 4 bases and J by 11 bases, with 20 bases of the junction left unmatched. The CDR3 covers 16 residues. Germline CDR1 SGHRS, CDR2 YFSETQ. CDR3: CASSPGQSLVLAAAFF. In DNA form, the CDR3 reads TGCGCCAGCAGCCCGGGACAGTCCTTGGTGCTGGCGGCGGCTTTCTTT.

This clonotype was found a few times. The J gene is TRBJ2-3, the V gene TRBV24-1, with D possibly being TRBD1 (7 bases). This CDR3 contains 14 residues. V was cut by 5 bases and J by 2 bases, with 10 bases left in between. CDR1 is KGHDR and CDR2 is SFDVKD in the germline V gene. In DNA form, the CDR3 reads TGTGCCACCAGTGGCAGGGGGGCCACAGATACGCAGTATTTT. It translates to CATSGRGATDTQYF.

V is TRBV7-2 and J is TRBJ1-4; D is perhaps TRBD1 (5 bases). Trimming pared 2 bases from V and 5 bases from J, leaving 15 bases between. The CDR3 contains 16 residues. The germline gives CDR1 SGHTA, CDR2 FQGNSA. The CDR3 bases are TGTGCCAGCAGCTTAACCCCCGGGACGGCGAATGAAAAACTGTTTTTT. Translation: CASSLTPGTANEKLFF.

This clonotype was seen more than once but under ten times. CDR3 loop: CASSQAGGTGRGTQYF. The CDR3 DNA is TGCGCCAGCAGCCAAGCTGGGGGGACAGGGCGCGGGACCCAGTACTTC. J is TRBJ2-7 and V is TRBV4-3; 9 bases map to TRBD1. The end of the DNA fits TRBJ2-5 better, so the J call may be wrong. The length of the CDR3 is 16 residues. Looked up from germline, CDR1 is LGHNA and CDR2 is YSLEER.

The chain couples TRBV15 to TRBJ2-5; no clear D. Trimming left V 5 bases short and J 5 bases short, with 12 bases between. The CDR3 has 13 residues. The germline gives CDR1 LNHNV, CDR2 YYDKDF (reference sequence). The chain's CDR3 is CATSYASRETQYF. In nucleotides, the CDR3 is TGTGCCACCAGCTATGCGAGCAGGGAGACCCAGTACTTC.

This clonotype was observed many times. V and J are TRBV12-3 or TRBV12-4 and TRBJ1-2; D gene uncertain. Trimming stripped 6 bases from V and 2 bases from J, with 10 bases between. This CDR3 is built from 13 residues. CDR3 residues: CASSLEGNYGYTF. Written as DNA, the CDR3 is TGTGCCAGCAGCTTGGAAGGGAACTATGGCTACACCTTC.

This chain links TRBV5-1 with TRBJ2-5; 7 nucleotides align to TRBD2. This CDR3 contains 14 residues. Germline V gives CDR1 SGHRS, CDR2 YFSETQ. V shed 4 bases and J 4 bases; nucleotides not matched to a gene: 7. CDR3 in amino acids: CASSIGREGETQYF. The CDR3 region has the DNA TGCGCCAGCAGCATTGGCAGGGAGGGAGAGACCCAGTACTTC.

Turning to this clonotype: A read error may account for a junction end that differs from germline. This chain links TRBV12-3 or TRBV12-4 with TRBJ2-1, with TRBD2 matching 9 bases. The CDR3 length is 15 residues. This CDR3 reads CVSTFSSGRSNEQFF. CDR3 DNA: TGTGTCAGCACCTTCTCGAGCGGGAGGAGCAATGAGCAGTTCTTC.

The table lists this clonotype with a few counts. The rearrangement joins TRBV7-2 to TRBJ2-5; TRBD1 aligns across 12 bases. Germline lookup yields CDR1 SGHTA and CDR2 FQGNSA. V lost 1 base, J lost 5 bases, and 5 bases stayed unmatched. The CDR3 loop spans 16 amino acids. The CDR3 sequence is CASSLGGTGGGETQYF. CDR3 nucleotides: TGTGCCAGCAGCTTAGGAGGGACAGGGGGCGGCGAGACCCAGTACTTC.

The chain recombines TRBV9 with TRBJ1-1; D not certain. Germline V CDR1 and CDR2: SGDLS, YYNGEE. The CDR3 has 14 amino acids. V was clipped by 0 bases and J by 1 base, with 7 bases between them. This CDR3 is CASSVDGRNTEAFF. CDR3 nucleotide sequence: TGTGCCAGCAGCGTAGATGGAAGGAACACTGAAGCTTTCTTT.

Only a few counts were recorded for this clonotype. The genes are TRBV10-3 and TRBJ1-6; 9 positions agree with TRBD1. V gave up 8 bases and J gave up 9 bases; unmatched junction bases: 5. The germline V gene has CDR1 ENHRY and CDR2 SYGVKD. CDR3 length: 13 amino acids. CDR3 amino acids: CAISGTGSSPLHF. DNA of the CDR3: TGTGCCATCTCCGGGACAGGGAGTTCACCCCTCCACTTT.

The chain recombines TRBV12-3 or TRBV12-4 with TRBJ1-2; D ambiguous. The germline V and J ends were trimmed by 3 bases and 1 base, with 9 bases remaining between them. The CDR3 spans 14 residues. As DNA, the CDR3 is TGTGCCAGCAGTTTCGGGAACGTTAACTATGGCTACACCTTC. This translates into CASSFGNVNYGYTF.

The table lists this clonotype with a few counts. The genes are TRBV7-2 and TRBJ2-5, with 8 bases identical to TRBD2. The CDR3 is 12 amino acids. The V gene's germline CDR1 is SGHTA and CDR2 FQGNSA. V shed 3 bases, J shed 13 bases, and the junction held 7 bases outside the gene matches. The DNA of the CDR3 is TGTGCCAGCAGCTTTGCCGGGGGGGTAGGGTACTTC. This codes for CASSFAGGVGYF.

With regard to this clonotype: A junction boundary mismatches the germline segment, possibly from a read error. V and J are TRBV20-1 and TRBJ2-1, with no clear D. The CDR3 length is 14 residues. Per germline, CDR1 DFQATT and CDR2 SNEGSKA (reference sequence). The CDR3 DNA sequence: TGCAGTGCTATTGCGGAAAACTCCTTCAATGAGCAGTTCTTC. This gives the protein CSAIAENSFNEQFF.

This clonotype has ten or more counts. The rearrangement uses TRBV5-1 and TRBJ2-7; the match to TRBD1 covers 8 bases. Germline V gene data show CDR1 as SGHRS and CDR2 as YFSETQ. V shed 5 bases and J 8 bases; nucleotides not matched to a gene: 12. This CDR3 is 14 amino acids long. The CDR3 nucleotides are TGCGCCAGCAGTCGCAAGACAGGGGATATGCAGCAGTACTTC. It encodes CASSRKTGDMQQYF.

This clonotype was found a few times. The chain carries TRBV7-2 and TRBJ1-2; 8 bases fit TRBD1. Germline assignment: CDR1 SGHTA and CDR2 FQGNSA. V shed 1 base, J shed 2 bases, and the junction held 6 bases outside the gene matches. The length of the CDR3 is 16 residues. CDR3 residues: CASSLVRQGTNYGYTF. CDR3 nucleotide sequence: TGTGCCAGCAGCTTAGTGAGACAGGGGACCAACTATGGCTACACCTTC.

This clonotype was counted a few times. V and J are TRBV20-1 and TRBJ2-3; 7 bases align to TRBD2. Germline assignment: CDR1 DFQATT and CDR2 SNEGSKA (reference sequence). There are 13 residues in the CDR3. V shed 6 bases, J shed 0 bases, and the junction held 3 bases outside the gene matches. For the CDR3, the DNA is TGCAGTGCGCGGGGGTCTAGCACAGATACGCAGTATTTT. Amino acids: CSARGSSTDTQYF.

The rearrangement joins TRBV15 to TRBJ2-3; 7 bases are a match to TRBD1. The germline V gene has CDR1 LNHNV and CDR2 YYDKDF (reference sequence). This CDR3 contains 16 residues. With V trimmed by 5 bases and J by 3 bases, 11 bases remained unmatched. In DNA form, the CDR3 reads TGTGCCACCAGCGTTGTCACGGGACAGATAACAGATACGCAGTATTTT. It encodes CATSVVTGQITDTQYF. Drawing the rest from reference TRBV15 and TRBJ2-3, the complete variable domain is DAMVIQNPRYQVTQFGKPVTLSCSQTLNHNVMYWYQQKSSQAPKLLFHYYDKDFNNEADTPDNFQSRRPNTSFCFLDIRSPGLGDTAMYLCATSVVTGQITDTQYFGPGTRLTVL.

This clonotype has a handful of counts. The V gene is TRBV7-9, the J gene TRBJ2-3; 9 positions agree with TRBD2. V dropped 5 bases and J dropped 1; count of bases not matched to a gene: 13. This CDR3 spans 18 amino acids. Germline V gives CDR1 SEHNR, CDR2 FQNEAQ (reference sequence). CDR3 sequence reads: CASSPWVERGERTDTQYF. The CDR3, as DNA: TGTGCCAGCAGCCCCTGGGTGGAGCGGGGGGAACGCACAGATACGCAGTATTTT.

This clonotype turned up a few times. The chain is built from TRBV6-5 and TRBJ1-2; no firm D call. The CDR3 covers 11 residues. The V end was cut by 6 bases, the J end by 14 bases, with 16 bases between. Germline values: CDR1 MNHEY, CDR2 SVGAGI. The CDR3 sequence: CASRWARVYTF. The CDR3 DNA reads TGTGCCAGCAGATGGGCGCGGGTCTATACCTTC.

This clonotype was observed a handful of times. The chain is built from TRBV20-1 and TRBJ1-1; D is uncertain. V lost 3 bases, J lost 0 bases, and 5 bases lay in between. The CDR3 has 12 residues. Germline CDR1 DFQATT, CDR2 SNEGSKA (reference sequence). DNA of the CDR3: TGCAGTGCTAGTGGGGTGAACACTGAAGCTTTCTTT. Its protein product is CSASGVNTEAFF.

This clonotype was detected only a few times. The rearrangement joins TRBV4-3 to TRBJ2-1; 9 positions agree with TRBD1. The V gene end was trimmed by 4 bases and the J gene end by 4 bases; junction bases not matched to a gene: 11. The CDR3 consists of 17 residues. The germline V gene has CDR1 LGHNA and CDR2 YSLEER. CDR3 DNA sequence: TGCGCCAGCAGCCTGAGGGAGGGACAGGGTATTTACAATGAGCAGTTCTTC. Protein: CASSLREGQGIYNEQFF.